A selection of T cell receptor beta chains follows, all from one sample in a study of blood T cell repertoires in COVID-19. Produced via immunoSEQ multiplex PCR; TCRdb's table is partial and in-frame only. Of 250,000 or so clones listed, more than 85% are singletons. The specimen sequenced was PBMCs or T cells enriched from blood (not recorded which). Every receptor here comes from a man aged 40-55 years who had been exposed to COVID-19. Both conserved end residues are part of each CDR3. D genes are given only for firm matches. Rows may omit the clone size; those that give it use once, few, many or a size class.

TRBJ2-1,TRBV28,16,TRBD2,-,CASSQSLAGGPNEQFF,TGTGCCAGCAGCCAATCTCTAGCGGGAGGGCCAAATGAGCAGTTCTTC
TRBJ1-1,TRBV30,14,-,-,CAWENLGGTTEAFF,TGTGCCTGGGAAAATCTTGGAGGGACCACTGAAGCTTTCTTT
TRBJ2-3,TRBV27,15,TRBD2,-,CASSLLAGVADTQYF,TGTGCCAGCAGTTTATTAGCGGGAGTCGCAGATACGCAGTATTTT
TRBJ2-1,TRBV4-3,15,-,-,CASSQEAPGYNEQFF,TGCGCCAGCAGCCAAGAAGCGCCGGGCTACAATGAGCAGTTCTTC
TRBJ1-2,TRBV3-1/TRBV3-2,13,TRBD1,once,CASSLRTGGGYTF,TGTGCCAGCAGCCTTAGGACAGGAGGTGGCTACACCTTC
TRBJ2-1,TRBV12-5,16,TRBD2,once,CASGSTLAGGGHEQFF,TGTGCTAGTGGTTCTACACTAGCGGGAGGGGGTCATGAGCAGTTCTTC
TRBJ2-1,TRBV7-8,16,TRBD2,-,CASSVRLAGRYNEQFF,TGTGCCAGCAGCGTCCGACTAGCGGGGAGGTACAATGAGCAGTTCTTC
TRBJ1-2,TRBV19,14,TRBD1,once,CASRSDRASYGYTF,TGTGCCAGTAGGAGCGACAGGGCTAGCTATGGCTACACCTTC
TRBJ2-7,TRBV5-6,11,-,-,CASSGDYEQYF,TGTGCCAGCAGCGGAGATTACGAGCAGTACTTC
TRBJ2-3,TRBV7-6,17,TRBD2,-,CASSLEISGSSTDTQYF,TGTGCCAGCAGCTTAGAAATTAGCGGGAGTAGCACAGATACGCAGTATTTT
TRBJ1-2,TRBV7-9,15,-,-,CASSLSGVRGYGYTF,TGTGCCAGCAGCTTATCGGGGGTTCGTGGCTATGGCTACACCTTC
TRBJ1-2,TRBV7-2,13,-,-,CASSWTDNYGYTF,TGTGCCAGCAGCTGGACAGATAACTATGGCTACACCTTC
TRBJ1-2,TRBV18,17,-,once,CASSPDIGGASNYGYTF,TGTGCCAGCTCACCGGATATAGGGGGGGCGAGTAACTATGGCTACACCTTC
TRBJ1-1,TRBV11-3,15,-,once,CASSLVTGSGTEAFF,TGTGCCAGCAGCTTAGTTACGGGTTCGGGCACTGAAGCTTTCTTT
TRBJ2-2,TRBV20-1,15,TRBD2,once,CSASGLAGADGELFF,TGCAGTGCTAGTGGCCTAGCGGGAGCTGACGGGGAGCTGTTTTTT
TRBJ2-3,TRBV7-2,14,TRBD2,-,CASSFPGRADTQYF,TGTGCCAGCAGCTTCCCCGGGAGGGCCGATACGCAGTATTTT
TRBJ1-5,TRBV27,15,-,-,CASSNGAIDNQPQHF,TGTGCCAGCAGTAACGGAGCAATTGACAATCAGCCCCAGCATTTT
TRBJ2-7,TRBV5-4,14,-,-,CASSLSGQIYEQYF,TGTGCCAGCAGCTTGTCCGGACAGATCTACGAGCAGTACTTC
TRBJ2-7,TRBV28,18,TRBD2,few,CASSVRLAGGVVAYEQYF,TGTGCCAGCAGTGTCCGACTAGCGGGAGGGGTGGTAGCCTACGAGCAGTACTTC
TRBJ2-3,TRBV7-9,19,TRBD2,-,CASSLGRGRLAGVTDTQYF,TGTGCCAGCAGCTTAGGGAGGGGAAGACTAGCGGGAGTCACAGATACGCAGTATTTT
TRBJ2-1,TRBV11-3,16,-,few,CASSLDRSLAPNEQFF,TGTGCCAGCAGCTTAGATAGAAGTCTAGCTCCCAATGAGCAGTTCTTC
TRBJ2-5,TRBV9,16,TRBD2,-,CASSDGLAGVSKTQYF,TGTGCCAGCAGCGACGGACTAGCGGGAGTGTCAAAGACCCAGTACTTC
TRBJ2-7,TRBV4-1,15,TRBD1,few,CASSQGPAGGYEQYF,TGCGCCAGCAGCCAAGGCCCCGCAGGGGGCTACGAGCAGTACTTC
TRBJ1-4,TRBV7-2,18,-,-,CASSLPYGGLATNEKLFF,TGTGCCAGCAGCCTCCCATACGGGGGGCTTGCAACTAATGAAAAACTGTTTTTT
TRBJ1-5,TRBV11-2,14,-,-,CASSLEHSNQPQHF,TGTGCCAGCAGCCTAGAACACAGCAATCAGCCCCAGCATTTT
TRBJ2-1,TRBV28,16,TRBD2,once,CASSRLLARFYNEQFF,TGTGCCAGCAGTCGTTTACTAGCGAGGTTTTACAATGAGCAGTTCTTC
TRBJ2-5,TRBV7-9,13,-,once,CASSRTRGETQYF,TGTGCCAGCAGCCGGACAAGGGGAGAGACCCAGTACTTC
TRBJ2-1,TRBV4-3,15,TRBD1,-,CASSQDWAGGNEQFF,TGCGCCAGCAGCCAAGATTGGGCAGGGGGCAATGAGCAGTTCTTC
TRBJ2-2,TRBV11-2,16,TRBD2,few,CASRGGVARNTGELFF,TGTGCCAGCAGGGGAGGGGTAGCCCGAAACACCGGGGAGCTGTTTTTT
TRBJ2-3,TRBV11-3,18,-,-,CASSFGRWSGEHTDTQYF,TGTGCCAGCAGCTTCGGGAGATGGAGTGGGGAGCACACAGATACGCAGTATTTT
TRBJ2-1,TRBV10-3,13,-,-,CAISAGRGGEQFF,TGTGCCATCAGCGCGGGGCGCGGTGGTGAGCAGTTCTTC